Each of the 32 T cell receptor beta chains below was sequenced from the same sample in a study of blood T cells in healthy people across ages. Using a J-beta primer mix together with a sample-barcoded 5' primer, a second PCR was run for about 6 to 11 cycles. Using its own MiXCR run on the 5' RACE reads, TCRdb lists one record per CDR3 protein. The data hold around 800,000 distinct CDR3 sequences, with around 62% observed a single time. Sequenced: blood. The source is a man between 25 and 39 years old in good health.

This clonotype showed up just a few times. The chain carries TRBV3-1 and TRBJ2-7; no clear D gene. CDR3 length equals 12 residues. V was shortened by 3 bases and J by 3 bases, with 6 bases between the two germline ends. The germline CDR1 and CDR2 sequences are LGHDT and YNNKEL (reference sequence). CDR3 DNA sequence: TGTGCCAGCAGCCAGGTGGTCTACGAGCAGTACTTC. This sequence encodes CASSQVVYEQYF.

The J gene is TRBJ2-7, the V gene TRBV7-2, with a possible D match to TRBD1 (6 bases). The germline V and J ends were trimmed by 2 bases and 3 bases, with 8 bases remaining between them. Germline values: CDR1 SGHTA, CDR2 FQGNSA. The CDR3 sequence is 13 residues long. The CDR3 sequence: CASSLRGIYEQYF. The CDR3, as DNA: TGTGCCAGCAGCTTAAGGGGGATCTACGAGCAGTACTTC.

A note on this clonotype: At one end the junction does not follow the germline gene, possibly because of a read error. The chain combines TRBV7-8 with TRBJ2-7; D might be TRBD1 or TRBD2, each matching 6 bases. CDR1 is SGHVS and CDR2 is FQNEAQ in the germline V gene. This CDR3 region has 14 residues. CDR3 sequence reads: CAGSIQGLSYEQYF. The CDR3 coding sequence is TGTGCCGGCAGCATACAGGGACTCTCCTACGAGCAGTACTTC. The variable domain in full, completed from reference TRBV7-8 and TRBJ2-7, reads GAGVSQSPRYKVAKRGQDVALRCDPISGHVSLFWYQQALGQGPEFLTYFQNEAQLDKSGLPSDRFFAERPEGSVSTLKIQRTQQEDSAVYLCAGSIQGLSYEQYFGPGTRLTVT.

The rearrangement joins TRBV7-3 to TRBJ2-2; 10 bases line up with TRBD1. The germline CDR1 and CDR2 sequences are SGHTA and FQGTGA. V trimming: 3 bases; J trimming: 6 bases; junction bases outside the gene matches: 4. This CDR3 contains 15 residues. The CDR3 DNA follows: TGTGCCAGCAGCTTGACAGGGGGCCCAGCCGGGGAGCTGTTTTTT. Residues: CASSLTGGPAGELFF.

This clonotype was seen more than once but under ten times. The V gene is TRBV15, the J gene TRBJ1-6; D remains unclear. The CDR3 runs 14 residues. V shed 5 bases and J shed 4 bases, with 9 bases lying between them. Germline assignment: CDR1 LNHNV and CDR2 YYDKDF (reference sequence). The CDR3 reads CATSPVGYNSPLHF. CDR3 nucleotides: TGTGCCACCAGCCCGGTTGGGTATAATTCACCCCTCCACTTT.

The genes are TRBV7-3 and TRBJ1-4; unclear D gene. V was clipped by 5 bases and J by 5 bases, with 24 bases between them. Germline values: CDR1 SGHTA, CDR2 FQGTGA. The CDR3 length is 18 residues. The CDR3 nucleotides are TGTGCCAGCAGCACGCGGACGGTTCGGAATGGAAGCAATGAAAAACTGTTTTTT. This gives the protein CASSTRTVRNGSNEKLFF. Looking up the rest from reference TRBV7-3 and TRBJ1-4 gives the full variable domain: GAGVSQTPSNKVTEKGKYVELRCDPISGHTALYWYRQSLGQGPEFLIYFQGTGAADDSGLPNDRFFAVRPEGSVSTLKIQRTERGDSAVYLCASSTRTVRNGSNEKLFFGSGTQLSVL.

In this sample, this clonotype turned up once. A read error may account for a junction end that differs from germline. The V gene is TRBV15, the J gene TRBJ2-1; D unresolved. Germline V gene sequence: CDR1 LNHNV, CDR2 YYDKDF (reference sequence). This CDR3 has 14 residues. CDR3 amino acids: CTTRLVRNSETQFF. CDR3 nucleotide sequence: TGTACCACCAGATTAGTGCGGAACAGCGAGACCCAGTTCTTC.

The gene calls are TRBV20-1 and TRBJ2-7; D is unresolved. The germline V gene encodes CDR1 DFQATT and CDR2 SNEGSKA (reference sequence). CDR3 length equals 12 residues. The germline V and J ends were trimmed by 3 bases and 3 bases, with 9 bases remaining between them. The DNA of the CDR3 is TGCAGTGCTAGGAAGGGTGACTACGAGCAGTACTTC. As protein: CSARKGDYEQYF.

This clonotype has more than one count but fewer than ten. The gene calls are TRBV7-2 and TRBJ2-3; 7 bases map to TRBD2. In germline, CDR1 is SGHTA, CDR2 FQGNSA. CDR3 length equals 14 residues. Unmatched junction bases numbered 7, after V lost 2 bases and J lost 8 bases. CDR3 sequence: CASSLIERGGTQYF. CDR3 nucleotides: TGTGCCAGCAGCTTAATTGAGCGGGGAGGTACGCAGTATTTT.

The chain couples TRBV10-3 to TRBJ1-6; no reliable D call. The V end was cut by 9 bases, the J end by 8 bases, with 14 bases between. Germline V gene data show CDR1 as ENHRY and CDR2 as SYGVKD. The CDR3 length is 13 residues. In DNA form, the CDR3 reads TGTGCCATTACGGAGGGTCTGGATTCACCCCTCCACTTT. It codes for CAITEGLDSPLHF.

The chain carries TRBV12-3 or TRBV12-4 and TRBJ2-1, with 12 bases lining up with TRBD2. J was trimmed by 12 bases and V by 8 bases; bases with no gene match: 8. CDR3 size: 13 residues. CDR3 nucleotides: TGTGCCAGCCTTCCTAGCGGGGGGGCTTTGCAGTTCTTC. This codes for CASLPSGGALQFF.

This clonotype was observed a few times. V usage is TRBV5-1 and J usage is TRBJ1-2; tentatively, D is TRBD1 (5 bases). This CDR3 region has 15 residues. V dropped 4 bases and J dropped 3 bases, with 16 bases sitting between them. Germline values: CDR1 SGHRS, CDR2 YFSETQ. The CDR3 reads CASSRRETRDYGYTF. The CDR3 nucleotides are TGCGCCAGCAGCCGCAGGGAGACAAGGGACTATGGCTACACCTTC.

V and J are TRBV5-1 and TRBJ2-1; the D gene is possibly TRBD1 (5 bases). Trimming left V 0 bases short and J 0 bases short, with 10 bases between. Looked up from germline, CDR1 is SGHRS and CDR2 is YFSETQ. The CDR3 is 16 residues long. The CDR3 bases are TGCGCCAGCAGCTTGGAAGGGGATAGCTCCTACAATGAGCAGTTCTTC. Translation gives CASSLEGDSSYNEQFF.

To note about this clonotype: Germline and junction disagree at one end, which may indicate a read error. The chain employs TRBV20-1 and TRBJ2-1; D may be TRBD2 (6 bases). The CDR3 covers 11 residues. Germline lookup yields CDR1 DFQATT and CDR2 SNEGSKA (reference sequence). The CDR3 is CSAGGYNKQFF. CDR3 bases: TGCAGCGCCGGAGGGTACAATAAGCAGTTCTTC.

V and J are TRBV6-2 or TRBV6-3 and TRBJ2-5, with TRBD2 matching over 10 bases. The CDR3 spans 13 residues. Unmatched junction bases numbered 5, after V lost 8 bases and J lost 5 bases. CDR1 is MNHEY, CDR2 SVGEGT, per germline. This chain's CDR3 is CASEGLAVETQYF. Here the CDR3 DNA reads TGTGCCAGCGAAGGACTAGCGGTGGAGACCCAGTACTTC.

V is TRBV15 and J is TRBJ2-3; no reliable D call. Trimming pared 0 bases from V and 0 bases from J, leaving 7 bases between. In germline, CDR1 is LNHNV, CDR2 YYDKDF (reference sequence). This CDR3 region has 15 residues. This CDR3 reads CATSREVGSTDTQYF. The CDR3 DNA follows: TGTGCCACCAGCAGAGAAGTAGGGAGCACAGATACGCAGTATTTT. Supplemented by reference TRBV15 and TRBJ2-3, the full variable domain reads DAMVIQNPRYQVTQFGKPVTLSCSQTLNHNVMYWYQQKSSQAPKLLFHYYDKDFNNEADTPDNFQSRRPNTSFCFLDIRSPGLGDTAMYLCATSREVGSTDTQYFGPGTRLTVL.

The V gene is TRBV6-6, the J gene TRBJ1-2; 8 bases match TRBD1. The CDR3 runs to 13 residues. Unmatched junction bases numbered 7, after V lost 7 bases and J lost 6 bases. Germline values: CDR1 MNHNY, CDR2 SVGAGI (reference sequence). Here the CDR3 reads CASTETGDNGYTF. The CDR3 DNA reads TGTGCCAGCACCGAGACAGGGGACAATGGCTACACCTTC.

V usage is TRBV12-3 or TRBV12-4 and J usage is TRBJ2-7; no reliable D call. This CDR3 contains 14 residues. Trimming pared 8 bases from V and 0 bases from J, leaving 14 bases between. The CDR3 DNA is TGTGCCAGCCTCTCGGCAAGGAGCTCCTACGAGCAGTACTTC. Protein sequence: CASLSARSSYEQYF.

The chain combines TRBV20-1 with TRBJ2-1; tentatively, D is TRBD1 (6 bases). This CDR3 is built from 12 residues. The germline V gene encodes CDR1 DFQATT and CDR2 SNEGSKA (reference sequence). Trimming removed 3 bases at V and 10 bases at J, with 13 bases between. DNA for the CDR3: TGCAGTGCTAGCCAGGGGTTGAGGGAGCAGTTCTTC. It translates to CSASQGLREQFF.

The genes are TRBV4-3 and TRBJ2-1, with D maybe TRBD2 (6 bases). CDR1 and CDR2 from the germline V gene are LGHNA and YSLEER. V lost 1 base, J lost 3 bases, and 10 bases lay in between. The CDR3 length is 15 residues. The chain's CDR3 is CASSQAGDRYNEQFF. Written as DNA, the CDR3 is TGCGCCAGCAGCCAAGCGGGGGACCGCTACAATGAGCAGTTCTTC.

A few counts support this clonotype. The CDR3 region has the DNA TGCGCCAGCAGCTTGGGGGTGGCACCCCTCCACTTT. Translation: CASSLGVAPLHF. The chain is built from TRBV5-1 and TRBJ1-6; D gene unclear. V lost 0 bases and J 11 bases, leaving 6 bases between the germline ends. In germline, CDR1 is SGHRS, CDR2 YFSETQ. The length of the CDR3 is 12 residues. Full variable domain (remainder filled in from reference TRBV5-1 and TRBJ1-6): KAGVTQTPRYLIKTRGQQVTLSCSPISGHRSVSWYQQTPGQGLQFLFEYFSETQRNKGNFPGRFSGRQFSNSRSEMNVSTLELGDSALYLCASSLGVAPLHFGNGTRLTVT.

J is TRBJ1-5 and V is TRBV4-3, with unresolved D. This CDR3 is 13 amino acids long. Trimming removed 0 bases from V and 7 bases from J, with 7 bases in between. Germline loops: CDR1 LGHNA, CDR2 YSLEER. The CDR3 sequence is CASSQDRLQPQHF. In DNA, the CDR3 is TGCGCCAGCAGCCAAGATAGGCTCCAGCCCCAGCATTTT.

The genes are TRBV29-1 and TRBJ2-3; 8 positions match TRBD2. This CDR3 is 14 amino acids long. From germline, CDR1 is SQVTM and CDR2 ANQGSEA. Germline trimming cut 3 bases from V and 6 bases from J; bases unmatched to any gene: 8. For the CDR3, the DNA is TGCAGCGTTGACAGCGGGAGTATTAGTGATACGCAGTATTTT. It yields the protein CSVDSGSISDTQYF.

This chain connects TRBV9 to TRBJ2-7, with TRBD1 as a possible D gene (6 bases). Germline V gives CDR1 SGDLS, CDR2 YYNGEE. Trimming took off 3 bases at V and 4 bases at J, with 14 bases between the two ends. The CDR3 consists of 14 residues. The CDR3 protein is CASSATGIPYEQYF. The CDR3 DNA sequence: TGTGCCAGCAGCGCTACAGGGATCCCGTACGAGCAGTACTTC.

The V call is TRBV27, the J call TRBJ2-4, with D maybe TRBD2 (5 bases). Germline V gene sequence: CDR1 MNHEY, CDR2 SMNVEV (reference sequence). This CDR3 has 12 amino acids. Trimming took off 6 bases at V and 8 bases at J, with 11 bases between the two ends. The chain's CDR3 is CASSSEGDIQYF. The CDR3 DNA is TGTGCCAGCAGCTCAGAGGGAGACATTCAGTACTTC.

The chain has TRBV12-3 or TRBV12-4 and TRBJ1-2; 10 bases match TRBD1. Trimming cost V 5 bases and J 8 bases; bases outside gene matches: 11. This CDR3 has 15 amino acids. This CDR3 reads CASSVRSGTGVGYTF. CDR3 nucleotide sequence: TGTGCCAGCAGTGTACGGTCCGGGACAGGGGTCGGCTACACCTTC.

This clonotype was recorded once. The V and J genes are TRBV27 and TRBJ2-5, with TRBD1 matching over 7 bases. The junction had 9 bases not matched to a gene; V was cut back by 5 bases and J by 6 bases. Per germline, CDR1 MNHEY and CDR2 SMNVEV (reference sequence). The CDR3 sequence is 14 residues long. The CDR3 DNA sequence: TGTGCCAGCAGTCCATCTGACAGGGTACAGACCCAGTACTTC. Translated, it gives CASSPSDRVQTQYF.

The chain combines TRBV29-1 with TRBJ2-5; 7 bases agree with TRBD1. Germline loops: CDR1 SQVTM, CDR2 ANQGSEA. The CDR3 contains 14 residues. V was pared by 6 bases and J by 11 bases, with 18 bases of the junction left unmatched. CDR3 coding DNA: TGCAGCGTCCCAGACAGGGTGGCATACAATGAGCAGTACTTC. Translating gives CSVPDRVAYNEQYF. Full variable domain (rest looked up from reference TRBV29-1 and TRBJ2-5): SAVISQKPSRDICQRGTSLTIQCQVDSQVTMMFWYRQQPGQSLTLIATANQGSEATYESGFVIDKFPISRPNLTFSTLTVSNMSPEDSSIYLCSVPDRVAYNEQYFGPGTRLLVL.

The V and J genes are TRBV29-1 and TRBJ2-1; D gene ambiguous. V dropped 4 bases and J dropped 5 bases, with 12 bases sitting between them. This CDR3 is built from 13 residues. Germline CDR1 SQVTM, CDR2 ANQGSEA. CDR3 nucleotides: TGCAGCGTTGGGAGACCGGTCCACAATGAGCAGTTCTTC. Translated: CSVGRPVHNEQFF.

This clonotype was observed a handful of times. This chain connects TRBV7-9 to TRBJ2-1; D is ambiguous. V gave up 5 bases and J gave up 0 bases, with 11 bases separating them. This CDR3 comprises 15 residues. Germline assignment: CDR1 SEHNR and CDR2 FQNEAQ (reference sequence). CDR3 region: CASSPYSPSYNEQFF. The CDR3 DNA reads TGTGCCAGCAGCCCCTACTCCCCCTCCTACAATGAGCAGTTCTTC.

The table lists this clonotype with a few counts. This chain uses TRBV6-5 with TRBJ1-2; D may be TRBD1 (5 bases). With 7 bases removed from V and 4 bases from J, the gap between germline ends came to 13 bases. The germline V gene has CDR1 MNHEY and CDR2 SVGAGI. This CDR3 is 13 amino acids long. The CDR3 reads CASKVGARYGYTF. CDR3 coding DNA: TGTGCCAGCAAAGTCGGGGCACGCTATGGCTACACCTTC.

The rearrangement links TRBV5-1 to TRBJ1-1; unclear D gene. The CDR3 loop spans 12 amino acids. Deletions cut 0 bases from V and 7 bases from J, with 7 bases between. Per the germline V gene, CDR1 is SGHRS and CDR2 is YFSETQ. The CDR3 loop is CASSLDSFEAFF. CDR3 nucleotide sequence: TGCGCCAGCAGCTTGGATTCGTTTGAAGCTTTCTTT.